Each of the 25 T cell receptor beta chains below was sequenced from the same sample in a study of T cell responses to AZD1222 COVID-19 vaccine. The table came from immunoSEQ multiplex PCR; TCRdb's copy has only in-frame clones and leaves some out. This sample yields about 200,000 clones, of which over 85% are seen a single time; less than 4.5% belongs to the top ten. This specimen was peripheral blood, taken 28 days after the second dose of the MenACWY control vaccine. The origin of the receptors is an adult who received the MenACWY meningococcal vaccine as a control.

The V gene is TRBV23-1, the J gene TRBJ2-7; D remains ambiguous. TRBV23-1 is flagged as an ORF with uncertain function. V lost 0 bases, J lost 6 bases, and 12 bases lay in between. The CDR3 covers 14 residues. This CDR3 is CASSQSSNLGEQYF. For the CDR3, the DNA is TGCGCCAGCAGTCAATCGAGCAACCTGGGCGAGCAGTACTTC.

This clone has just a few counts. This chain uses TRBV14 with TRBJ2-4; a weak D match, TRBD2 (5 bases). Trimming cost V 4 bases and J 1 base, with 5 bases left between them. This CDR3 region has 13 residues. Germline V gene lookup returns CDR1 SGHDN and CDR2 FVKESK. The CDR3 region has the DNA TGTGCCAGCAGCCGAGGGGCCAAAAACATTCAGTACTTC. It specifies CASSRGAKNIQYF.

The chain uses TRBV12-1 and TRBJ2-7; the D segment call TRBD1 is taken from the table without a DNA check. TRBV12-1 is a known pseudogene. This CDR3 is built from 15 residues. The DNA of the CDR3 is TGTGCCAGCAGCTTTTCCGGGACAGGGCCCCGCGAGCAGTACTTC. It yields the protein CASSFSGTGPREQYF.

The chain links TRBV27 to TRBJ2-2; D is ambiguous. V was trimmed by 5 bases and J by 3 bases, leaving 13 bases between them. The CDR3 loop spans 15 amino acids. Germline CDR1 MNHEY, CDR2 SMNVEV (reference sequence). The CDR3 is CASSPLRAHTGELFF. The CDR3 bases are TGTGCCAGCAGTCCGTTAAGAGCCCACACCGGGGAGCTGTTTTTT.

The genes are TRBV14 and TRBJ1-2, with TRBD1 matching over 7 bases. Germline-derived CDR1 and CDR2 are SGHDN and FVKESK. The V and J ends lost 2 bases and 3 bases, in that order; junction bases with no gene match: 3. The CDR3 length is 14 residues. The CDR3 sequence: CASSQNRGDYGYTF. The CDR3 region has the DNA TGTGCCAGCAGCCAAAACAGGGGAGACTATGGCTACACCTTC.

V is TRBV11-3 and J is TRBJ2-7, with a weak D call TRBD2 (6 bases). CDR1 is SGHNT and CDR2 is YENEEA in the germline V gene. V shed 8 bases and J shed 4 bases, with 18 bases lying between them. The CDR3 is made up of 14 amino acids. CDR3 coding DNA: TGTGCCAGCGGTATAGCGGTAGGGATTTACGAGCAGTACTTC. Protein sequence: CASGIAVGIYEQYF.

CDR3 protein: CASSPGAFNTEAFF. The CDR3 coding sequence is TGTGCCAGCAGCCCCGGGGCCTTTAACACTGAAGCTTTCTTT. This chain connects TRBV5-4 to TRBJ1-1; a weak D match, TRBD1 (5 bases). The CDR3 has 14 amino acids. Looked up from germline, CDR1 is SGHNT and CDR2 is YYREEE (reference sequence). Trimming removed 4 bases at V and 2 bases at J, with 12 bases between.

The V call is TRBV9, the J call TRBJ2-2; D not resolved. The germline V and J ends were trimmed by 3 bases and 0 bases, with 6 bases remaining between them. The CDR3 runs to 14 residues. The germline CDR1 and CDR2 sequences are SGDLS and YYNGEE. This CDR3 reads CASSAGPNTGELFF. CDR3 DNA sequence: TGTGCCAGCAGCGCTGGACCGAACACCGGGGAGCTGTTTTTT. Drawing the rest from reference TRBV9 and TRBJ2-2, the complete variable domain is DSGVTQTPKHLITATGQRVTLRCSPRSGDLSVYWYQQSLDQGLQFLIQYYNGEERAKGNILERFSAQQFPDLHSELNLSSLELGDSALYFCASSAGPNTGELFFGEGSRLTVL.

This clone appeared a single time. The chain combines TRBV28 with TRBJ2-2; 9 bases are a match to TRBD2. Germline V gene sequence: CDR1 MDHEN, CDR2 SYDVKM. J gave up 5 bases and V 0 bases, and 7 bases lay outside the gene matches. The CDR3 runs 17 residues. CDR3 DNA sequence: TGTGCCAGCAGTTTATGGGGCGGCGGGAGGGTTACCGGGGAGCTGTTTTTT. Translating gives CASSLWGGGRVTGELFF.

The rearrangement uses TRBV3-1 (or the pseudogene TRBV3-2) and TRBJ2-1; possibly TRBD2 for D (5 bases). The length of the CDR3 is 16 residues. CDR1 and CDR2 (germline): LGHDT, YNNKEL (reference sequence). Trimming removed 4 bases at V and 7 bases at J, with 20 bases between. This CDR3 is CASSPPLSRVGNEQFF. The CDR3, as DNA: TGTGCCAGCAGCCCGCCGTTATCGCGGGTGGGGAATGAGCAGTTCTTC.

V gene TRBV3-1 (or the pseudogene TRBV3-2) combines with J gene TRBJ2-7; 9 bases align to TRBD1. The ends lost 5 bases at V and 11 bases at J; junction bases unmatched: 4. The CDR3 length is 11 residues. Germline values: CDR1 LGHDT, CDR2 YNNKEL (reference sequence). CDR3 in amino acids: CASSGTGMEYF. Written as DNA, the CDR3 is TGTGCCAGCAGCGGGACAGGGATGGAGTACTTC.

The CDR3 DNA is TGTGCCAGCAACCCGACGAGGGCCTACGAGCAGTACTTC. Protein: CASNPTRAYEQYF. J is TRBJ2-7 and V is TRBV21-1; TRBD2 is the table's D call and was not checked against the DNA. TRBV21-1 is a known pseudogene. The CDR3 spans 13 residues.

V is TRBV10-3 and J is TRBJ2-1, with TRBD2 matching 10 bases. The germline V gene encodes CDR1 ENHRY and CDR2 SYGVKD. This CDR3 comprises 14 residues. After removal of 10 bases from V and 8 bases from J, the junction contained 11 bases not matched to a gene. For the CDR3, the DNA is TGTGCCAGCTCCCGGGCTAGCGGGAGTGATGAGCAGTTCTTC. Protein: CASSRASGSDEQFF.

This sequence joins TRBV7-2 and TRBJ2-1; D is possibly TRBD1 (5 bases). Germline-derived CDR1 and CDR2 are SGHTA and FQGNSA. Trimming removed 0 bases at V and 2 bases at J, with 5 bases between. This CDR3 contains 14 residues. The CDR3 protein is CASSLAGPYNEQFF. The CDR3 nucleotides are TGTGCCAGCAGCTTAGCGGGGCCCTACAATGAGCAGTTCTTC.

This chain joins TRBV28 and TRBJ2-1, with D hard to call. Trimming cost V 2 bases and J 13 bases, with 9 bases left between them. The CDR3 is 11 amino acids. Germline CDR1 MDHEN, CDR2 SYDVKM. The CDR3 loop is CASSLNNHQFF. The CDR3 DNA is TGTGCCAGCAGTTTAAATAATCATCAGTTCTTC.

The CDR3 loop reads CASSRLSSSTNEKLFF. In DNA form, the CDR3 reads TGCGCCAGCAGCCGCCTGAGCAGTTCAACTAATGAAAAACTGTTTTTT. This chain connects TRBV4-3 to TRBJ1-4; unclear D gene. Trimming cost V 4 bases and J 0 bases, with 12 bases left between them. This CDR3 spans 16 amino acids. Germline assignment: CDR1 LGHNA and CDR2 YSLEER.

The V and J genes are TRBV18 and TRBJ2-1; TRBD2 aligns across 9 bases. Losses at the gene ends were 4 bases for V and 9 bases for J; bases not matched to a gene: 7. CDR3 length: 14 residues. The germline V gene has CDR1 KGHSH and CDR2 LQKENI. CDR3 loop: CASSRTSEAVEQFF. CDR3 nucleotide sequence: TGTGCCAGCTCACGGACTAGCGAGGCTGTTGAGCAGTTCTTC.

The V and J genes are TRBV12-2 and TRBJ2-1. TRBV12-2 corresponds to a pseudogene. CDR3 length equals 9 residues. The CDR3 bases are TGTGCAAGTCGCCCACCTCAGTTCTTC. This encodes CASRPPQFF.

The chain recombines TRBV28 with TRBJ2-2, with 7 bases matching TRBD1. V lost 6 bases, J lost 3 bases, and 13 bases stayed unmatched. Germline V gives CDR1 MDHEN, CDR2 SYDVKM. CDR3 length equals 17 residues. In DNA form, the CDR3 reads TGTGCCAGCAGACCTACAGGGGTGCAACCCCACACCGGGGAGCTGTTTTTT. Amino acids: CASRPTGVQPHTGELFF. The complete variable domain, with remaining parts taken from reference TRBV28 and TRBJ2-2, reads DVKVTQSSRYLVKRTGEKVFLECVQDMDHENMFWYRQDPGLGLRLIYFSYDVKMKEKGDIPEGYSVSREKKERFSLILESASTNQTSMYLCASRPTGVQPHTGELFFGEGSRLTVL.

V gene TRBV29-1 combines with J gene TRBJ2-1; D possibly corresponds to TRBD1 (6 bases). Germline CDR1 SQVTM, CDR2 ANQGSEA. Trimming removed 1 base from V and 0 bases from J, with 7 bases in between. The CDR3 is 14 amino acids. The CDR3 DNA reads as TGCAGCGTTGAAGGGGACACCTCCTACAATGAGCAGTTCTTC. The encoded protein is CSVEGDTSYNEQFF.

This chain joins TRBV5-4 and TRBJ1-1; D is perhaps TRBD1 (5 bases). The V gene lost 0 bases and the J gene lost 3 bases, with 18 bases spanning the gap. Germline CDR1 reads SGHNT; CDR2 reads YYREEE (reference sequence). The CDR3 loop spans 17 amino acids. The CDR3 spells CASSLESSGGRHTEAFF. CDR3 nucleotide sequence: TGTGCCAGCAGCTTGGAATCGTCGGGGGGTAGGCACACTGAAGCTTTCTTT.

V gene TRBV7-8 combines with J gene TRBJ1-2; 7 bases line up with TRBD1. The CDR3 runs 13 residues. V shed 2 bases, J shed 4 bases, and the junction held 1 base outside the gene matches. Germline CDR1 is SGHVS and CDR2 is FQNEAQ. The CDR3 DNA follows: TGTGCCAGCAGCTTAAGGACAGGCTATGGCTACACCTTC. This gives the protein CASSLRTGYGYTF. The full variable domain, completed using reference TRBV7-8 and TRBJ1-2, is GAGVSQSPRYKVAKRGQDVALRCDPISGHVSLFWYQQALGQGPEFLTYFQNEAQLDKSGLPSDRFFAERPEGSVSTLKIQRTQQEDSAVYLCASSLRTGYGYTFGSGTRLTVV.

The chain has TRBV27 and TRBJ1-2; TRBD1 is a possible D gene (5 bases). In germline, CDR1 is MNHEY, CDR2 SMNVEV (reference sequence). V dropped 5 bases and J dropped 7 bases, with 11 bases sitting between them. CDR3 length: 12 residues. The CDR3 DNA reads TGTGCCAGCAGTGACCCAGGGTTTGGCTACACCTTC. Its protein is CASSDPGFGYTF.

The chain recombines TRBV7-8 with TRBJ2-1; 9 bases fit TRBD2. V shed 1 base and J 2 bases; nucleotides not matched to a gene: 6. CDR1 SGHVS and CDR2 FQNEAQ come from the germline V gene. The CDR3 is 17 amino acids. CDR3 sequence (DNA): TGTGCCAGCAGCTTAGGGATAGCGGGAGAAACCTACAATGAGCAGTTCTTC. This gives the protein CASSLGIAGETYNEQFF. The full variable domain, its missing parts supplied by reference TRBV7-8 and TRBJ2-1, is GAGVSQSPRYKVAKRGQDVALRCDPISGHVSLFWYQQALGQGPEFLTYFQNEAQLDKSGLPSDRFFAERPEGSVSTLKIQRTQQEDSAVYLCASSLGIAGETYNEQFFGPGTRLTVL.

The rearrangement joins TRBV7-2 to TRBJ1-1; TRBD1 matches 9 bases. This CDR3 region has 15 residues. Germline values: CDR1 SGHTA, CDR2 FQGNSA. V was clipped by 3 bases and J by 1 base; unmatched bases: 3. The CDR3 DNA reads as TGTGCCAGCAGCTTTTCGACAGGGGGGAACACTGAAGCTTTCTTT. Its translation is CASSFSTGGNTEAFF.